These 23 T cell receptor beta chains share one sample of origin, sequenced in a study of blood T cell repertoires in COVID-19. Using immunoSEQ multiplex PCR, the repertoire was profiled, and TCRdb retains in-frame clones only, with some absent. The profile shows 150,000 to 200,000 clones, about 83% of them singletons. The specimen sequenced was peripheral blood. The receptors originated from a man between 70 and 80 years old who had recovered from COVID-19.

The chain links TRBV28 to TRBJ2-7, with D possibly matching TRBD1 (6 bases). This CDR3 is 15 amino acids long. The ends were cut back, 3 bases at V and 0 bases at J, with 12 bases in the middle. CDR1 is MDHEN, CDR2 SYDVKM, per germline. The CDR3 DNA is TGTGCCAGCAGTTTGGGGGCGGTTCTCTCCTACGAGCAGTACTTC. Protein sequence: CASSLGAVLSYEQYF. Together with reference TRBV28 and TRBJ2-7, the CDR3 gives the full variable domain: DVKVTQSSRYLVKRTGEKVFLECVQDMDHENMFWYRQDPGLGLRLIYFSYDVKMKEKGDIPEGYSVSREKKERFSLILESASTNQTSMYLCASSLGAVLSYEQYFGPGTRLTVT.

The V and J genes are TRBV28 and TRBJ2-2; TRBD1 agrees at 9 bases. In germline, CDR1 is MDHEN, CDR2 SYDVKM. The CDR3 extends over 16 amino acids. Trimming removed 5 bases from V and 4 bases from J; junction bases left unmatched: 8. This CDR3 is CASSTGGGYSTGELFF. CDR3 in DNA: TGTGCCAGCAGTACAGGGGGCGGGTATAGCACCGGGGAGCTGTTTTTT.

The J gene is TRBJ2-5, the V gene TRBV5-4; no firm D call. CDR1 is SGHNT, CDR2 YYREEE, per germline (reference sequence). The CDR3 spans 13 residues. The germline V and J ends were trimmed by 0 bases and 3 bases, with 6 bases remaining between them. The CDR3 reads CASSLGLEETQYF. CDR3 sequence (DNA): TGTGCCAGCAGCTTGGGGCTAGAAGAGACCCAGTACTTC.

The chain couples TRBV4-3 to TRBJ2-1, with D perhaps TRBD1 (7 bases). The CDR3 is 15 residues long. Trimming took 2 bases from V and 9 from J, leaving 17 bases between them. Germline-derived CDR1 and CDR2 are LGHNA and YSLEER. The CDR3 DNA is TGCGCCAGCAGCCAAAACTACAGGGGAGGTGGTGAGCAGTTCTTC. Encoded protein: CASSQNYRGGGEQFF.

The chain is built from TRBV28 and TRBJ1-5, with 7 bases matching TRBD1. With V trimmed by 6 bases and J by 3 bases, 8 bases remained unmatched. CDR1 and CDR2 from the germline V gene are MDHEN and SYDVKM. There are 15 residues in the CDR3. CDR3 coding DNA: TGTGCCAGCAGGACAGGGAAGGGTACCAATCAGCCCCAGCATTTT. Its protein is CASRTGKGTNQPQHF.

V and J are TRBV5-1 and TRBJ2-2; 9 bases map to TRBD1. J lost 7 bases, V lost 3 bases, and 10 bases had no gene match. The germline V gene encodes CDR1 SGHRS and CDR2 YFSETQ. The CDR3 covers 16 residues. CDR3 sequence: CASSSSPGQGDGELFF. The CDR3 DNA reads TGCGCCAGCAGCTCCTCACCGGGACAGGGAGACGGGGAGCTGTTTTTT.

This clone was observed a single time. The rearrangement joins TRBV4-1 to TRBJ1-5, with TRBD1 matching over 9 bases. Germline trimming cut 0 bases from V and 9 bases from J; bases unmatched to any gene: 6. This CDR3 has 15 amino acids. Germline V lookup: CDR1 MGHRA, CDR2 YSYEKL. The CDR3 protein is CASSQEGQGGRPQHF. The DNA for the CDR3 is TGCGCCAGCAGCCAAGAGGGACAGGGTGGGCGGCCCCAGCATTTT.

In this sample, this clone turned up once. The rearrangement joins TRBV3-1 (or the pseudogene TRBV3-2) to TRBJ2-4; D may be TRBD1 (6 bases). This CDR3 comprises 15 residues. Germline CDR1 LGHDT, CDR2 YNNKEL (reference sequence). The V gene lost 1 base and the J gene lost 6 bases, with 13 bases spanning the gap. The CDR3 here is CASSQAQGSTNIQYF. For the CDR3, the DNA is TGTGCCAGCAGCCAAGCTCAGGGGTCCACAAACATTCAGTACTTC.

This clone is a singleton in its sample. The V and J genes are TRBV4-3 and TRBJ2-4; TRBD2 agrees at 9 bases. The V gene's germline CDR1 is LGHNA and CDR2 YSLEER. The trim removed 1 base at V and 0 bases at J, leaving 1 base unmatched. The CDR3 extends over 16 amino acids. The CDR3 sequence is CASSQGLAVAKNIQYF. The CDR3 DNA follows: TGCGCCAGCAGCCAAGGACTAGCGGTAGCCAAAAACATTCAGTACTTC.

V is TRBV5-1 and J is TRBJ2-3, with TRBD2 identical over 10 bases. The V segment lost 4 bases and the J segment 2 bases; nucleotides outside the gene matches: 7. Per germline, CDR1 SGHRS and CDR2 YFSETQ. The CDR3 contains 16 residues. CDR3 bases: TGCGCCAGCAGCGACGGGACTAGCGCTTACACAGATACGCAGTATTTT. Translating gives CASSDGTSAYTDTQYF.

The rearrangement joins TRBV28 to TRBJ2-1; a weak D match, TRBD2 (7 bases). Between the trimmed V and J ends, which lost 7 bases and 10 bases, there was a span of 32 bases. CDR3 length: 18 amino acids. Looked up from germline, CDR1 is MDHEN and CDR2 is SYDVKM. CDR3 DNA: TGTGCCAGCACCTCCAGGCGGGTTGTTAGCGGGTTGAGGGGGGAGCAGTTCTTC. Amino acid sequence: CASTSRRVVSGLRGEQFF. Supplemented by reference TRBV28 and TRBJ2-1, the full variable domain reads DVKVTQSSRYLVKRTGEKVFLECVQDMDHENMFWYRQDPGLGLRLIYFSYDVKMKEKGDIPEGYSVSREKKERFSLILESASTNQTSMYLCASTSRRVVSGLRGEQFFGPGTRLTVL.

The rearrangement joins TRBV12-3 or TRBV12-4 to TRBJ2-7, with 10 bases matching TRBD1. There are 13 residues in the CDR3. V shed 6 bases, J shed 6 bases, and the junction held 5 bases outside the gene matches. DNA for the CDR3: TGTGCCAGCAGCACCCGGGACAGGGGCGAGCAGTACTTC. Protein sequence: CASSTRDRGEQYF.

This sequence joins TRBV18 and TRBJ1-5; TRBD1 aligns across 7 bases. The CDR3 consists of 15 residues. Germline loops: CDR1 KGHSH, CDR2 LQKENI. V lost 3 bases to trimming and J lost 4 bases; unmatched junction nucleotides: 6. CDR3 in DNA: TGTGCCAGCTCACCGTCCGCCAGGGGGAATCAGCCCCAGCATTTT. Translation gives CASSPSARGNQPQHF.

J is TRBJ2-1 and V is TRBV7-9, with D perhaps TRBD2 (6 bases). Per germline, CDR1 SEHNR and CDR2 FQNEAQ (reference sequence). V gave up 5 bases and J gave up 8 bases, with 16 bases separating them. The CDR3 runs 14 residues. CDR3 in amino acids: CASSRGTRGDEQFF. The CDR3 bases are TGTGCCAGCAGCAGAGGGACGCGGGGCGATGAGCAGTTCTTC.

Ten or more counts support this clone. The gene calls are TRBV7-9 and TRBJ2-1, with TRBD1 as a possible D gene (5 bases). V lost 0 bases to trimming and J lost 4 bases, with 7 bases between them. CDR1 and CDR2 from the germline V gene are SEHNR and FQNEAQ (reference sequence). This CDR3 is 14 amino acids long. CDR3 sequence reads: CASSLAQGYNEQFF. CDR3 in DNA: TGTGCCAGCAGCTTAGCGCAGGGTTACAATGAGCAGTTCTTC.

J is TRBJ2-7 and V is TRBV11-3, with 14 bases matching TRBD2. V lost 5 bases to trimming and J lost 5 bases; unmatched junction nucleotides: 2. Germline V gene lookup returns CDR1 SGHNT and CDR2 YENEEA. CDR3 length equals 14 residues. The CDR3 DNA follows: TGTGCCAGCAGCCAGGGACTAGCGGGAGACGAGCAGTACTTC. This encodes CASSQGLAGDEQYF.

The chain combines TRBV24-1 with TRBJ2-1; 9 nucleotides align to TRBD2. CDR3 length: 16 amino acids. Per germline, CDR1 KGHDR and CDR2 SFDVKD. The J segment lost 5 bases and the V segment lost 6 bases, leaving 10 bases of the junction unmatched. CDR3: CATSTNSGSGNNEQFF. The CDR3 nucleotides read TGTGCCACCAGTACTAATAGCGGGAGTGGGAACAATGAGCAGTTCTTC.

The CDR3 reads CASSNRVRTSGTGGNEQFF. In DNA, the CDR3 is TGTGCCAGCAGCAACCGGGTTCGGACTAGCGGGACGGGGGGCAATGAGCAGTTCTTC. The V and J genes are TRBV13 and TRBJ2-1; 12 bases map to TRBD2. Germline V gene sequence: CDR1 PRHDT, CDR2 FYEKMQ (reference sequence). Unmatched junction bases numbered 17, after V lost 5 bases and J lost 6 bases. The CDR3 length is 19 residues.

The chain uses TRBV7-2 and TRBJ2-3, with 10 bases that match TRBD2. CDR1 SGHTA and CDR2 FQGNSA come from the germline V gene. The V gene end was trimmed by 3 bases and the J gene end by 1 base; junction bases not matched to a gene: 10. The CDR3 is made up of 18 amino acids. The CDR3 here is CASSFRMAGTSGTDTQYF. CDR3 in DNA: TGTGCCAGCAGCTTTAGGATGGCCGGGACTAGCGGCACAGATACGCAGTATTTT.

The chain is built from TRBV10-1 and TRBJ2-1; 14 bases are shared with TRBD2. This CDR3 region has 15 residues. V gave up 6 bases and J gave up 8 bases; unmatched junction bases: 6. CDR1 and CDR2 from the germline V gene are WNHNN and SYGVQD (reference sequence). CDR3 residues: CASSPGTSGSHEQFF. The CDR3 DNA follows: TGCGCCAGCAGCCCCGGGACTAGCGGGAGCCATGAGCAGTTCTTC.

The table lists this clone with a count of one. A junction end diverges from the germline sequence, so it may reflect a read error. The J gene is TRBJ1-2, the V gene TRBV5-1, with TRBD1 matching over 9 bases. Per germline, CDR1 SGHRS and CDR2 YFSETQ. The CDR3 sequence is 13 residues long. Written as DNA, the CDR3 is TGCGCCAGCAGCTTGGCCGGACAGGGGCCGCTAGCCTTC. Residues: CASSLAGQGPLAF.

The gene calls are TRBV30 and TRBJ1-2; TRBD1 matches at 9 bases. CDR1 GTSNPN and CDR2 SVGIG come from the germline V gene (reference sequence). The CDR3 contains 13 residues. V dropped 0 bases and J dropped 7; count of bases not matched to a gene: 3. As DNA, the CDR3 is TGTGCCTGGAGTGTCGGACAGGGGCTTGGCTACACCTTC. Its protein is CAWSVGQGLGYTF.

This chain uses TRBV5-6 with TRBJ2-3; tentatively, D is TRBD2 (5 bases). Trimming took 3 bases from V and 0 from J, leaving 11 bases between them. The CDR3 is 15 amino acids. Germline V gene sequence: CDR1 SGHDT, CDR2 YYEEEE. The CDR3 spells CASSSMGGSTDTQYF. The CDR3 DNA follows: TGTGCCAGCAGCTCGATGGGCGGGAGCACAGATACGCAGTATTTT.